This T cell receptor beta chain was retrieved from a study of T cells in Graves' hyperthyroidism and ophthalmopathy. About the study: Peripheral blood collection took place at initial diagnosis, before any treatment. Study results and limitations: Blood also held most thyroid clonotypes expanded beyond 0.001. Researchers report that a 13 V-J model separated ophthalmopathy from stable hyperthyroidism. Ophthalmopathy got predicted by the model a median approximately six months before its onset.

A remark on this clonotype: What it binds is unknown.

RNA transcripts provided the source from which TCR beta CDR3 regions were amplified. First-round RT-PCR targeting the TCR CDR3 was performed with the HTBI primer set. TCRdb passed the multiplex PCR reads through MiXCR, listing each CDR3 protein once. Among 400,000 or so distinct CDR3 sequences listed, about 14% were seen once. The CDR3 has 13 residues. Germline V gene lookup returns CDR1 SGDLS and CDR2 YYNGEE. V shed 3 bases and J shed 6 bases, with 11 bases lying between them. The V gene is TRBV9, the J gene TRBJ2-3, with TRBD1 as a possible D gene (5 bases). Sequenced: blood. This TCR derives from a man aged 50-59 years with Graves' ophthalmopathy. The CDR3 spells CASSGQRRDTQYF. In DNA, the CDR3 is TGTGCCAGCAGCGGACAGAGGCGGGATACGCAGTATTTT. Variable domain in full (rest from reference TRBV9 and TRBJ2-3): DSGVTQTPKHLITATGQRVTLRCSPRSGDLSVYWYQQSLDQGLQFLIQYYNGEERAKGNILERFSAQQFPDLHSELNLSSLELGDSALYFCASSGQRRDTQYFGPGTRLTVL.